This is a list of T cell receptor beta chains from one sample in a study of identical twins. TCRdb fed the 5' RACE reads into MiXCR, producing one record per CDR3 protein. This sample has hundreds of thousands of distinct CDR3 sequences, with around 6.1% found just once. The sequencing sample was made of naive T cells sorted from blood. The receptors were sampled from a man younger than 35 in good health. Each CDR3 is given with its conserved first and last residue. D genes are given only for firm matches. A clone size is listed for some rows: how often the clone was seen (once, few, many), or a class if it is expanded.

d_gene: .; abundance: .; j_gene: TRBJ2-1; v_gene: TRBV12-3/TRBV12-4; len: 12; CDR3aa: CASSWGRGEQFF; CDR3nt: TGTGCCAGCAGTTGGGGGAGGGGGGAGCAGTTCTTC
d_gene: .; abundance: many; j_gene: TRBJ2-2; v_gene: TRBV4-1; len: 15; CDR3aa: CASSLNPVFSGELFF; CDR3nt: TGCGCCAGCAGCCTTAATCCTGTGTTTTCCGGGGAGCTGTTTTTT
d_gene: TRBD2; abundance: .; j_gene: TRBJ2-5; v_gene: TRBV25-1; len: 16; CDR3aa: CASSYGGEGLGETQYF; CDR3nt: TGTGCCAGCTCCTATGGGGGGGAGGGCCTTGGAGAGACCCAGTACTTC
d_gene: TRBD2; abundance: few; j_gene: TRBJ2-4; v_gene: TRBV19; len: 14; CDR3aa: CASSIGLAQNIQYF; CDR3nt: TGTGCCAGTAGTATAGGACTAGCCCAGAACATTCAGTACTTC
d_gene: .; abundance: many; j_gene: TRBJ1-5; v_gene: TRBV12-3/TRBV12-4; len: 13; CDR3aa: CASSLGTLQPQHF; CDR3nt: TGTGCCAGCAGCCTTGGGACACTTCAGCCCCAGCATTTT
d_gene: .; abundance: .; j_gene: TRBJ1-4; v_gene: TRBV11-3; len: 15; CDR3aa: CASSSGISGDEKLFF; CDR3nt: TGTGCCAGCAGCTCCGGGATTTCGGGGGATGAAAAACTGTTTTTT
d_gene: .; abundance: few; j_gene: TRBJ2-3; v_gene: TRBV5-1; len: 17; CDR3aa: CASSLDAGTRKGDTQYF; CDR3nt: TGCGCCAGCAGCTTGGACGCCGGGACTCGTAAAGGAGATACGCAGTATTTT
d_gene: .; abundance: many; j_gene: TRBJ2-3; v_gene: TRBV29-1; len: 14; CDR3aa: CSATGDFLTDTQYF; CDR3nt: TGCAGCGCCACAGGGGACTTTCTCACAGATACGCAGTATTTT
d_gene: TRBD1; abundance: .; j_gene: TRBJ2-1; v_gene: TRBV28; len: 17; CDR3aa: CASSLLGQGRSYNEQFF; CDR3nt: TGTGCCAGCAGTTTGTTGGGACAGGGTAGGTCCTACAATGAGCAGTTCTTC
d_gene: .; abundance: many; j_gene: TRBJ2-1; v_gene: TRBV6-2/TRBV6-3; len: 12; CDR3aa: CASSHRGAVQFF; CDR3nt: TGTGCCAGCAGTCACCGGGGGGCGGTACAGTTCTTC
d_gene: TRBD1; abundance: few; j_gene: TRBJ2-2; v_gene: TRBV12-3/TRBV12-4; len: 15; CDR3aa: CASSSQGAVTGELFF; CDR3nt: TGTGCCAGCAGTTCACAGGGGGCGGTCACCGGGGAGCTGTTTTTT
d_gene: TRBD1; abundance: .; j_gene: TRBJ2-3; v_gene: TRBV27; len: 15; CDR3aa: CASSKLGQSTDTQYF; CDR3nt: TGTGCCAGCAGTAAGTTGGGACAGAGCACAGATACGCAGTATTTT
d_gene: .; abundance: few; j_gene: TRBJ1-2; v_gene: TRBV7-9; len: 14; CDR3aa: CASSLGDGNYGYTF; CDR3nt: TGTGCCAGCAGCTTAGGGGACGGAAACTATGGCTACACCTTC
d_gene: .; abundance: few; j_gene: TRBJ1-5; v_gene: TRBV7-6; len: 17; CDR3aa: CASSLGPRGASNQPQHF; CDR3nt: TGTGCCAGCAGCTTAGGGCCGAGAGGGGCGAGCAATCAGCCCCAGCATTTT
d_gene: .; abundance: many; j_gene: TRBJ2-6; v_gene: TRBV29-1; len: 15; CDR3aa: CSVEEGYSGANVLTF; CDR3nt: TGCAGCGTTGAAGAGGGGTACTCTGGGGCCAACGTCCTGACTTTC
d_gene: TRBD2; abundance: many; j_gene: TRBJ2-7; v_gene: TRBV27; len: 14; CDR3aa: CASRLAETVYEQYF; CDR3nt: TGTGCCAGCAGACTAGCGGAGACTGTATACGAGCAGTACTTC
d_gene: TRBD2; abundance: .; j_gene: TRBJ2-5; v_gene: TRBV28; len: 14; CDR3aa: CASSPPGGKETQYF; CDR3nt: TGTGCCAGCAGTCCACCGGGAGGAAAAGAGACCCAGTACTTC